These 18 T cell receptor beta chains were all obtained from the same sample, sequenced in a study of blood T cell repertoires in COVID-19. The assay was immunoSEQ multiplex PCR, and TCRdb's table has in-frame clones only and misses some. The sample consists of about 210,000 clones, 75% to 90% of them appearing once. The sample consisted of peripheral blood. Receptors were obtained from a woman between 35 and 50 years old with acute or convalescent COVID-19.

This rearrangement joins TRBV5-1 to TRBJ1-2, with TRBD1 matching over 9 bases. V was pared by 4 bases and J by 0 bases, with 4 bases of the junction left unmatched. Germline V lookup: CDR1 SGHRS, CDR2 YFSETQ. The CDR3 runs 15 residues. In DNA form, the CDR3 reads TGCGCCAGCAGCCAAGACAGGGGGGCTAACTATGGCTACACCTTC. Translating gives CASSQDRGANYGYTF.

The CDR3: CASSLAGVFNEKLFF. Written as DNA, the CDR3 is TGTGCCAGCAGTCTAGCAGGGGTCTTTAATGAAAAACTGTTTTTT. The V gene is TRBV6-6, the J gene TRBJ1-4, with D possibly matching TRBD1 (6 bases). Germline CDR1 reads MNHNY; CDR2 reads SVGAGI (reference sequence). The V and J ends lost 5 bases and 4 bases respectively, with 14 bases between them. This CDR3 has 15 amino acids.

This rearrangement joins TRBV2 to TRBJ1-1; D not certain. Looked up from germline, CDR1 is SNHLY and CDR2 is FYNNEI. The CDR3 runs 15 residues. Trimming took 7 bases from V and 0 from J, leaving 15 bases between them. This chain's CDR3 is CASTPRQIMNTEAFF. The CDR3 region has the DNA TGTGCCAGCACCCCGCGGCAGATAATGAACACTGAAGCTTTCTTT.

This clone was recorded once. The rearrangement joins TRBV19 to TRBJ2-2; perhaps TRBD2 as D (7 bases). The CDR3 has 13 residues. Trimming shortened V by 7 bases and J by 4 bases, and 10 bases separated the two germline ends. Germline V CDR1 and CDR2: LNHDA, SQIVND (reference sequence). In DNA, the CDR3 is TGTGCCAGTAAGAGGGGGGGCACCGGGGAGCTGTTTTTT. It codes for CASKRGGTGELFF.

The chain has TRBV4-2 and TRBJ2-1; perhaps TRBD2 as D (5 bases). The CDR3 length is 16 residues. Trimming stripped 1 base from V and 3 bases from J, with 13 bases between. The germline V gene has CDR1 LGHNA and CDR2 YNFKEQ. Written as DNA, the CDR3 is TGTGCCAGCAGCCAAGGTCAGCAACGGGACTACAATGAGCAGTTCTTC. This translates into CASSQGQQRDYNEQFF.

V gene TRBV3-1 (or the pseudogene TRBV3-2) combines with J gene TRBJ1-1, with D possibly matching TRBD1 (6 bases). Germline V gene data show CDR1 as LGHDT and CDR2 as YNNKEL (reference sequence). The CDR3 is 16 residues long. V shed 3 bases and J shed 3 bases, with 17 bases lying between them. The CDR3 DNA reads TGTGCCAGCAGCCACTCTACAGGGAGGGGAGACACTGAAGCTTTCTTT. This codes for CASSHSTGRGDTEAFF.

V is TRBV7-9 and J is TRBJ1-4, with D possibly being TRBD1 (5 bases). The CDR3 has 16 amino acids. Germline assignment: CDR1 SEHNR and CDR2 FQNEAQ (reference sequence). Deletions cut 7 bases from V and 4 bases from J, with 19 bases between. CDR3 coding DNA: TGTGCCAGCACCCCTCAGGGAGGCAGGGATAATGAAAAACTGTTTTTT. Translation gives CASTPQGGRDNEKLFF.

The CDR3 loop reads CASSLSSRPWGGANNEKLFF. Here the CDR3 DNA reads TGTGCCAGCAGTTTATCCTCCCGACCGTGGGGGGGGGCGAATAATGAAAAACTGTTTTTT. This sequence joins TRBV27 and TRBJ1-4; possible D gene TRBD1, 6 bases. The V gene lost 0 bases and the J gene lost 4 bases, with 24 bases spanning the gap. CDR1 is MNHEY and CDR2 is SMNVEV in the germline V gene (reference sequence). The CDR3 consists of 20 residues.

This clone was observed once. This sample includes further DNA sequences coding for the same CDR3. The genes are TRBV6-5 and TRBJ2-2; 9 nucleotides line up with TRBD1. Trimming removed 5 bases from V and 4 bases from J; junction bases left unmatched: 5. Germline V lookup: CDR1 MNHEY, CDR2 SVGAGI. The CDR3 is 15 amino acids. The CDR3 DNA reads TGTGCCAGCAGTCGGGGACAGGGAAGCACCGGGGAGCTGTTTTTT. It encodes CASSRGQGSTGELFF.

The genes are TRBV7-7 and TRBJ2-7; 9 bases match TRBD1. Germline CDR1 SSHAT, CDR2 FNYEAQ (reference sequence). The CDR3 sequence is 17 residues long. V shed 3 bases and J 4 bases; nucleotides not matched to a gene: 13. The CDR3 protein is CASSFATGTGTRYEQYV. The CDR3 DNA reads TGTGCCAGCAGCTTTGCCACCGGGACAGGGACCCGGTACGAGCAGTACGTC.

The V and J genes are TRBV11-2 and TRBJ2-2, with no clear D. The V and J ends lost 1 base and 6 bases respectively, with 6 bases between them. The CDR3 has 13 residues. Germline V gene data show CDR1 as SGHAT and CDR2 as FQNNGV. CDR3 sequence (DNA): TGTGCCAGCAGCTTAGTGCGGTCCGGGGAGCTGTTTTTT. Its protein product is CASSLVRSGELFF.

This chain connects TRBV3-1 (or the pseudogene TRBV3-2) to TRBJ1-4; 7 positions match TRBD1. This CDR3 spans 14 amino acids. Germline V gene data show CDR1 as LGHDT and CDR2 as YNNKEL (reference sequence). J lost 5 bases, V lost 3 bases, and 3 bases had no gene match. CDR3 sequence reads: CASSQAGGNEKLFF. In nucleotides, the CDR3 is TGTGCCAGCAGCCAGGCAGGGGGGAATGAAAAACTGTTTTTT.

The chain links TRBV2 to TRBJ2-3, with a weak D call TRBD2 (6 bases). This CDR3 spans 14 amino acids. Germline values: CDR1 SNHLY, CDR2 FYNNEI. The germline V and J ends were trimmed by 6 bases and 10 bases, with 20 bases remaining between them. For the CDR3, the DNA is TGTGCCAGCAGCCGGGACTTGGCCACTGTGGCGCAGTATTTT. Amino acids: CASSRDLATVAQYF.

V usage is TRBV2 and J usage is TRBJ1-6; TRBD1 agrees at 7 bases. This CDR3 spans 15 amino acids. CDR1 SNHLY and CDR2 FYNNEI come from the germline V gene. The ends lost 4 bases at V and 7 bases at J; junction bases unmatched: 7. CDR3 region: CASSAYQGGNSPLHF. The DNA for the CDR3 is TGTGCCAGCAGTGCTTACCAGGGGGGAAATTCACCCCTCCACTTT.

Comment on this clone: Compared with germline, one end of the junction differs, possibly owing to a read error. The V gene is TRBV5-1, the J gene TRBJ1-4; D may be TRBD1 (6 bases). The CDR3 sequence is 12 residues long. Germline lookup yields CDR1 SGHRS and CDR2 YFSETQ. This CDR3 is CASTGPHEKLFF. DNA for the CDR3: TGCGCGAGCACAGGGCCCCATGAAAAACTGTTTTTT.

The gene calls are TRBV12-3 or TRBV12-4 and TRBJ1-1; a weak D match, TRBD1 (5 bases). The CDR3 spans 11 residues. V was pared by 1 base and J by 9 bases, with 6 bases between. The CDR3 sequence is CASSLEGKAFF. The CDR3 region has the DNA TGTGCCAGCAGTTTAGAGGGGAAAGCTTTCTTT.

CDR3 nucleotide sequence: TGTGCCAGCAGCTCCCAGTCAGCGGGGGGTACTGAAGCTTTCTTT. Its translation: CASSSQSAGGTEAFF. V usage is TRBV2 and J usage is TRBJ1-1; D might be TRBD1 (5 bases). Trimming took 6 bases from V and 5 from J, leaving 19 bases between them. CDR3 size: 15 residues. In germline, CDR1 is SNHLY, CDR2 FYNNEI.

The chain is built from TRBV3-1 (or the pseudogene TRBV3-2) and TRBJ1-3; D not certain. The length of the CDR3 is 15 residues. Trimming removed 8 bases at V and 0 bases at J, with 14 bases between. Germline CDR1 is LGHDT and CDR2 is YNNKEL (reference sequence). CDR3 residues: CASQSRLTSGNTIYF. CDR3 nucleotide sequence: TGTGCCAGCCAATCGAGACTCACCTCTGGAAACACCATATATTTT.